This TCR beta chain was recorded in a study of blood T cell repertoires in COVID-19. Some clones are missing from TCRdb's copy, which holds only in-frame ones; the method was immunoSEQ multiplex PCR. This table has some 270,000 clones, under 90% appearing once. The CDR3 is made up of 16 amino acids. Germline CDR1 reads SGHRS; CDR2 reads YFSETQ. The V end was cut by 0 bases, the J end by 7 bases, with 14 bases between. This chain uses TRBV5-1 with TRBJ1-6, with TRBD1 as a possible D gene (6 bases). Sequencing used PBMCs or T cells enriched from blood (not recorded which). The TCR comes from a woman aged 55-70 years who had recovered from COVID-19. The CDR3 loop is CASSLVARTDNSPLHF. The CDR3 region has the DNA TGCGCCAGCAGCTTGGTTGCTCGGACAGACAATTCACCCCTCCACTTT. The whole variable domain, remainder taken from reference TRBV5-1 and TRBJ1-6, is KAGVTQTPRYLIKTRGQQVTLSCSPISGHRSVSWYQQTPGQGLQFLFEYFSETQRNKGNFPGRFSGRQFSNSRSEMNVSTLELGDSALYLCASSLVARTDNSPLHFGNGTRLTVT.